This T cell receptor (beta chain) came from a study of blood T cell repertoires in COVID-19. Across the study: Samples taken during acute and convalescent COVID-19 were collected in the United States, Italy and Spain. Nucleic acid was either cDNA or gDNA, and it came from T cells, B-cell-depleted T cells, or PBMCs.

The CDR3 totals 14 residues. V gave up 5 bases and J gave up 3 bases; unmatched junction bases: 2. Germline CDR1 LGHDT, CDR2 YNNKEL (reference sequence). Sequencing used immunoSEQ multiplex PCR; TCRdb keeps in-frame clones, though not all of them. The data show some 200,000 clones, 87% seen once. The sequence was collected from a woman aged 18-29 years who had recovered from COVID-19. The sample was peripheral blood. The chain uses TRBV3-1 (or the pseudogene TRBV3-2) and TRBJ2-7; 12 nucleotides agree with TRBD2. CDR3 region: CASSTLAGGYEQYF. CDR3 in DNA: TGTGCCAGCAGCACACTAGCGGGAGGCTACGAGCAGTACTTC.